One sample yielded the 27 T cell receptor beta chains listed below, sequenced in a study of OX40 agonist ivuxolimab in advanced cancers. Sequencing used immunoSEQ multiplex PCR; TCRdb keeps in-frame clones, though not all of them. The sample yields 15,000 to 20,000 clones, around 86% seen once. Sequenced material: CD4+ or CD8+ T cells sorted from blood, taken in a trial of the OX40 agonist ivuxolimab. The source is an adult with an advanced solid tumor such as melanoma, head and neck, liver or kidney cancer.

V and J are TRBV6-4 and TRBJ2-5, with D hard to call. CDR1 MRHNA and CDR2 SNTAGT come from the germline V gene. CDR3 length: 13 residues. V was clipped by 0 bases and J by 2 bases, with 4 bases between them. The CDR3: CASSDSGQETQYF. CDR3 nucleotide sequence: TGTGCCAGCAGTGACTCGGGACAAGAGACCCAGTACTTC.

The V and J genes are TRBV12-5 and TRBJ2-1; no definite D call. CDR3 length: 12 residues. Trimming shortened V by 6 bases and J by 3 bases, and 6 bases separated the two germline ends. Per germline, CDR1 LGHNT and CDR2 FRNRAP. CDR3 residues: CASGPNYNEQFF. Here the CDR3 DNA reads TGTGCTAGTGGGCCGAACTACAATGAGCAGTTCTTC.

This clone was observed a few times. V is TRBV7-8 and J is TRBJ2-5; the D gene could be TRBD1 or TRBD2 (5 bases each). CDR1 is SGHVS and CDR2 is FQNEAQ in the germline V gene. This CDR3 is 12 amino acids long. Trimming stripped 8 bases from V and 5 bases from J, with 12 bases between. CDR3 region: CASQPWGETQYF. The CDR3 coding sequence is TGTGCCAGCCAACCTTGGGGGGAGACCCAGTACTTC.

The chain has TRBV11-2 and TRBJ1-1, with no clear D. Between the trimmed V and J ends, which lost 10 bases and 4 bases, there was a span of 13 bases. The CDR3 extends over 12 amino acids. Germline V lookup: CDR1 SGHAT, CDR2 FQNNGV. This chain's CDR3 is CATRREATEAFF. Here the CDR3 DNA reads TGTGCCACCCGGCGGGAGGCCACTGAAGCTTTCTTT.

The genes are TRBV9 and TRBJ1-1; D is uncertain. The V gene's germline CDR1 is SGDLS and CDR2 YYNGEE. This CDR3 contains 14 residues. Trimming removed 0 bases from V and 7 bases from J, with 13 bases in between. CDR3 amino acids: CASSVAVAGGEAFF. Written as DNA, the CDR3 is TGTGCCAGCAGCGTAGCGGTCGCGGGCGGTGAAGCTTTCTTT.

By sample share, this clone is medium-sized (0.01 to 0.1%). V is TRBV27 and J is TRBJ2-1, with 7 positions matching TRBD2. Germline V CDR1 and CDR2: MNHEY, SMNVEV (reference sequence). The CDR3 sequence is 17 residues long. With 3 bases clipped from V and 0 bases from J, the junction kept 8 bases outside the gene matches. CDR3 loop: CASSLGGEALSYNEQFF. Here the CDR3 DNA reads TGTGCCAGCAGTTTGGGGGGGGAGGCCCTCTCCTACAATGAGCAGTTCTTC.

Written as DNA, the CDR3 is TGTGCCAGCAGCTTAAAACCAACAGAACTTAGCAATCAGCCCCAGCATTTT. Amino acid sequence: CASSLKPTELSNQPQHF. The J gene is TRBJ1-5, the V gene TRBV7-6; no clear D gene. V dropped 2 bases and J dropped 0 bases, with 14 bases sitting between them. CDR1 SGHVS and CDR2 FNYEAQ come from the germline V gene. The CDR3 loop spans 17 amino acids.

The rearrangement links TRBV6-6 to TRBJ1-5; D not resolved. CDR1 is MNHNY, CDR2 SVGAGI, per germline (reference sequence). V lost 2 bases and J lost 6, with 14 bases in between. The CDR3 loop spans 15 amino acids. The CDR3 DNA reads TGTGCCAGCAGTTACCCCGGCTCGGATACTCAGCCCCAGCATTTT. Translation: CASSYPGSDTQPQHF.

The J gene is TRBJ2-1, the V gene TRBV6-1, with 10 nucleotides matching TRBD2. CDR1 and CDR2 (germline): MNHNS, SASEGT. CDR3 length: 15 amino acids. V was pared by 2 bases and J by 10 bases, with 8 bases of the junction left unmatched. This CDR3 is CASSESSGRAGEQFF. The CDR3 DNA reads as TGTGCCAGCAGTGAATCCAGCGGGAGGGCGGGGGAGCAGTTCTTC.

This clone is labeled as large. V is TRBV28 and J is TRBJ1-6, with D perhaps matching TRBD1 (5 bases). The germline V gene has CDR1 MDHEN and CDR2 SYDVKM. Trimming removed 4 bases from V and 5 bases from J, with 12 bases in between. The CDR3 length is 15 residues. The CDR3 nucleotides read TGTGCCAGCAGTTCCGGGACCCAAGATAATTCACCCCTCCACTTT. It translates to CASSSGTQDNSPLHF.

The J gene is TRBJ2-3, the V gene TRBV2; TRBD2 matches at 10 bases. CDR1 is SNHLY, CDR2 FYNNEI, per germline. V dropped 4 bases and J dropped 4; count of bases not matched to a gene: 14. This CDR3 is built from 18 residues. The CDR3 spells CASSGIERAGGPSDTQYF. The CDR3, as DNA: TGTGCCAGCAGTGGAATAGAAAGAGCGGGAGGGCCCTCAGATACGCAGTATTTT.

This clone was picked up a small number of times. The same CDR3 arises from other DNA sequences in this sample as well. This chain links TRBV7-3 with TRBJ2-1; the match to TRBD2 covers 9 bases. V gave up 8 bases and J gave up 0 bases; unmatched junction bases: 5. The CDR3 runs to 15 residues. Germline V gives CDR1 SGHTA, CDR2 FQGTGA. For the CDR3, the DNA is TGTGCCAGCCGAATTAGCGGGAGCTCCTACAATGAGCAGTTCTTC. Its translation is CASRISGSSYNEQFF.

A word on this clone: Germline is not matched at one junction end, which may reflect a read error. The V and J genes are TRBV7-8 and TRBJ2-1; no reliable D call. CDR3 size: 11 residues. In germline, CDR1 is SGHVS, CDR2 FQNEAQ. The CDR3 DNA reads TGTGCCAGCAGCCTCTACTATGAGCAGTTCTTC. Its protein product is CASSLYYEQFF.

This chain connects TRBV4-3 to TRBJ2-5; D perhaps matches TRBD2 (6 bases). The J call may be faulty, since TRBJ2-7 better matches the DNA end. There are 14 residues in the CDR3. Looked up from germline, CDR1 is LGHNA and CDR2 is YSLEER. In DNA form, the CDR3 reads TGCGCCAGCAGTCTGGACTATGGAAGTTACGAGCAGTACTTC. It translates to CASSLDYGSYEQYF.

By frequency in the sample, this clone is medium-sized (0.01 to 0.1%). This chain uses TRBV7-9 with TRBJ1-2; D is ambiguous. Trimming pared 4 bases from V and 4 bases from J, leaving 13 bases between. The germline CDR1 and CDR2 sequences are SEHNR and FQNEAQ (reference sequence). The CDR3 loop spans 14 amino acids. DNA of the CDR3: TGTGCCAGCAGCTCCCTCTTTACCGCCTATGGCTACACCTTC. It yields the protein CASSSLFTAYGYTF.

This chain joins TRBV19 and TRBJ2-1, with 13 bases that match TRBD2. The V and J ends lost 3 bases and 7 bases, in that order; junction bases with no gene match: 12. CDR1 is LNHDA and CDR2 is SQIVND in the germline V gene (reference sequence). CDR3 length: 18 amino acids. The CDR3 DNA sequence: TGTGCCAGTAGTATGGACGACCTACTAGCGGGAGGGCCTAATGAGCAGTTCTTC. This gives the protein CASSMDDLLAGGPNEQFF.

In its sample, this clone was seen once. The rearrangement uses TRBV13 and TRBJ2-7, with D perhaps TRBD2 (6 bases). V dropped 4 bases and J dropped 3 bases, with 10 bases sitting between them. Germline loops: CDR1 PRHDT, CDR2 FYEKMQ (reference sequence). This CDR3 comprises 13 residues. The CDR3 sequence: CASSSGLDYEQYF. The CDR3 DNA reads TGTGCCAGCAGCTCGGGACTGGACTACGAGCAGTACTTC. The full variable domain, completed using reference TRBV13 and TRBJ2-7, is AAGVIQSPRHLIKEKRETATLKCYPIPRHDTVYWYQQGPGQDPQFLISFYEKMQSDKGSIPDRFSAQQFSDYHSELNMSSLELGDSALYFCASSSGLDYEQYFGPGTRLTVT.

This chain connects TRBV4-1 to TRBJ2-1, with TRBD1 matching over 7 bases. Germline values: CDR1 MGHRA, CDR2 YSYEKL. There are 15 residues in the CDR3. V was clipped by 2 bases and J by 4 bases; unmatched bases: 5. In DNA form, the CDR3 reads TGCGCCAGCAGCCAAATAGGACAGGTATACAATGAGCAGTTCTTC. Translation: CASSQIGQVYNEQFF.

This chain joins TRBV5-8 and TRBJ2-1; 7 nucleotides agree with TRBD2. Germline V gives CDR1 SGHTS, CDR2 YDEGEE. The trim removed 4 bases at V and 2 bases at J, leaving 9 bases unmatched. This CDR3 contains 16 residues. This CDR3 is CASSNSLGLAYNEQFF. CDR3 DNA: TGTGCCAGCAGCAACTCCCTCGGACTAGCCTACAATGAGCAGTTCTTC.

V is TRBV19 and J is TRBJ2-7; D ambiguous. Trimming pared 7 bases from V and 6 bases from J, leaving 16 bases between. The CDR3 sequence is 13 residues long. Germline-derived CDR1 and CDR2 are LNHDA and SQIVND (reference sequence). In DNA, the CDR3 is TGTGCCAGTAAGAGGAGAGGATTGGGCGAGCAGTACTTC. Protein sequence: CASKRRGLGEQYF. The full variable domain, rest sourced from reference TRBV19 and TRBJ2-7, is DGGITQSPKYLFRKEGQNVTLSCEQNLNHDAMYWYRQDPGQGLRLIYYSQIVNDFQKGDIAEGYSVSREKKESFPLTVTSAQKNPTAFYLCASKRRGLGEQYFGPGTRLTVT.

V is TRBV10-3 and J is TRBJ2-7, with no clear D. The germline V gene has CDR1 ENHRY and CDR2 SYGVKD. The CDR3 covers 13 residues. V was clipped by 6 bases and J by 6 bases, with 15 bases between them. The CDR3 reads CAISAPSSSEQYF. The DNA for the CDR3 is TGTGCCATCAGCGCTCCCTCTAGTTCCGAGCAGTACTTC.

The chain links TRBV7-9 to TRBJ2-5; D remains unclear. Deletions cut 6 bases from V and 2 bases from J, with 4 bases between. Germline V CDR1 and CDR2: SEHNR, FQNEAQ (reference sequence). This CDR3 contains 11 residues. CDR3 loop: CASRIQETQYF. The CDR3 bases are TGTGCCAGCAGGATACAAGAGACCCAGTACTTC.

V and J are TRBV7-9 and TRBJ2-3, with D unclear. The germline gives CDR1 SEHNR, CDR2 FQNEAQ (reference sequence). Trimming took off 1 base at V and 5 bases at J, with 7 bases between the two ends. The CDR3 is 13 residues long. In DNA, the CDR3 is TGTGCCAGCAGCTTAGGAAGCTTAGATACGCAGTATTTT. It codes for CASSLGSLDTQYF. The variable domain in full, completed from reference TRBV7-9 and TRBJ2-3, reads DTGVSQNPRHKITKRGQNVTFRCDPISEHNRLYWYRQTLGQGPEFLTYFQNEAQLEKSRLLSDRFSAERPKGSFSTLEIQRTEQGDSAMYLCASSLGSLDTQYFGPGTRLTVL.

The chain employs TRBV7-9 and TRBJ2-1; 11 bases line up with TRBD2. CDR3 length: 15 amino acids. Per germline, CDR1 SEHNR and CDR2 FQNEAQ (reference sequence). V dropped 1 base and J dropped 8; count of bases not matched to a gene: 4. The CDR3 protein is CASSLGLAGGDEQFF. CDR3 bases: TGTGCCAGCAGCTTAGGTCTAGCGGGAGGCGATGAGCAGTTCTTC. The full variable domain, with the rest looked up from reference TRBV7-9 and TRBJ2-1, is DTGVSQNPRHKITKRGQNVTFRCDPISEHNRLYWYRQTLGQGPEFLTYFQNEAQLEKSRLLSDRFSAERPKGSFSTLEIQRTEQGDSAMYLCASSLGLAGGDEQFFGPGTRLTVL.

This chain joins TRBV9 and TRBJ2-7; D ambiguous. Germline V lookup: CDR1 SGDLS, CDR2 YYNGEE. This CDR3 has 15 amino acids. V was trimmed by 0 bases and J by 0 bases, leaving 10 bases between them. CDR3 sequence: CASSVGDSISYEQYF. In DNA form, the CDR3 reads TGTGCCAGCAGCGTAGGCGACTCCATCTCCTACGAGCAGTACTTC.

On this clone: At one boundary the junction diverges from the germline segment, which might be a read error. V and J are TRBV7-6 and TRBJ2-2; possible D gene TRBD2, 5 bases. Germline assignment: CDR1 SGHVS and CDR2 FNYEAQ. The CDR3 length is 16 residues. This CDR3 reads CASSPGIGENPGELFF. For the CDR3, the DNA is TGTGCCAGCAGCCCCGGGATTGGGGAGAACCCCGGGGAGCTGTTTTTT.

The J gene is TRBJ2-7, the V gene TRBV29-1, with TRBD1 matching 8 bases. This CDR3 contains 13 residues. Germline V gene sequence: CDR1 SQVTM, CDR2 ANQGSEA. V lost 3 bases and J lost 2; bases outside the gene matches: 3. CDR3 sequence reads: CSVEGQVAYEQYF. The CDR3 region has the DNA TGCAGCGTTGAGGGACAGGTTGCCTACGAGCAGTACTTC.